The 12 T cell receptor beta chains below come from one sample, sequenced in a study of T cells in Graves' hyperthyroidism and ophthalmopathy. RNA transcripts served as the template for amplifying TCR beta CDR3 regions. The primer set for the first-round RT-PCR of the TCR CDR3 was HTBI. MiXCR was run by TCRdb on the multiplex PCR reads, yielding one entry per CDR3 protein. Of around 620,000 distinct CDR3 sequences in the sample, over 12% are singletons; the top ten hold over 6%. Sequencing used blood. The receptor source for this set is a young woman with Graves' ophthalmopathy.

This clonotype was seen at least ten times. CDR3 region: CSVDQGAGTGLQETQYF. For the CDR3, the DNA is TGCAGCGTTGACCAGGGAGCCGGGACAGGGTTGCAAGAGACCCAGTACTTC. This chain connects TRBV29-1 to TRBJ2-5; 9 bases are shared with TRBD1. The CDR3 covers 17 residues. The germline V gene encodes CDR1 SQVTM and CDR2 ANQGSEA. J lost 2 bases, V lost 3 bases, and 13 bases had no gene match. Looking up the rest from reference TRBV29-1 and TRBJ2-5 gives the full variable domain: SAVISQKPSRDICQRGTSLTIQCQVDSQVTMMFWYRQQPGQSLTLIATANQGSEATYESGFVIDKFPISRPNLTFSTLTVSNMSPEDSSIYLCSVDQGAGTGLQETQYFGPGTRLLVL.

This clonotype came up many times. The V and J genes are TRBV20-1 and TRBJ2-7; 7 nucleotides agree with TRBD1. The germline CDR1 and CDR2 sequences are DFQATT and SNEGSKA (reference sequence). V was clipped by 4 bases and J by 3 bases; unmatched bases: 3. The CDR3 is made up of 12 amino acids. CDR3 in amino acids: CSAINRGYEQYF. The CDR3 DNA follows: TGCAGTGCTATCAACAGGGGCTACGAGCAGTACTTC.

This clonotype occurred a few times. The CDR3 sequence: CASSSEGGGNTIYF. The DNA of the CDR3 is TGTGCCAGCAGTTCAGAGGGGGGGGGAAACACCATATATTTT. The J gene is TRBJ1-3, the V gene TRBV6-5; the D gene is possibly TRBD1 (6 bases). Germline V lookup: CDR1 MNHEY, CDR2 SVGAGI. This CDR3 is built from 14 residues. V lost 4 bases, J lost 4 bases, and 11 bases lay in between.

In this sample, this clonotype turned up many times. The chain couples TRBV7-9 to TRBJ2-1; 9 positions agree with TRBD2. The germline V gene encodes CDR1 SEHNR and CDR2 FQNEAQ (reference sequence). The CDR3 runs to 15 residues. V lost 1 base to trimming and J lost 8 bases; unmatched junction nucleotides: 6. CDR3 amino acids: CASSLVSGRSYEQFF. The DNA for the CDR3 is TGTGCCAGCAGCTTAGTTAGCGGGAGATCGTATGAGCAGTTCTTC.

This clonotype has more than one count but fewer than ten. As DNA, the CDR3 is TGTGCCAGCAGCTTCTCGGGCATACTGTTCTCTGGGGCCAACGTCCTGACTTTC. It yields the protein CASSFSGILFSGANVLTF. V usage is TRBV7-2 and J usage is TRBJ2-6; D remains unclear. Germline loops: CDR1 SGHTA, CDR2 FQGNSA. The CDR3 is 18 amino acids. Trimming left V 3 bases short and J 0 bases short, with 15 bases between.

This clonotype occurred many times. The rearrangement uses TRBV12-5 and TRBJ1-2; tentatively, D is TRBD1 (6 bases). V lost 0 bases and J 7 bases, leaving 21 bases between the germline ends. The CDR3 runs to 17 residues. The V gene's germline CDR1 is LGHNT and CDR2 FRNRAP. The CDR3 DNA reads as TGTGCTAGTGGTTTGGTCCCTGTATCGGGGGCTGGTCCTGGCTACACCTTC. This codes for CASGLVPVSGAGPGYTF.

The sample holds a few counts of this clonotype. The CDR3 coding sequence is TGTGCCACCCTGAGGACAGCCAACACCGGGGAGCTGTTTTTT. This encodes CATLRTANTGELFF. V is TRBV6-1 and J is TRBJ2-2, with D possibly TRBD1 on 6 matching bases. V shed 10 bases and J shed 2 bases, with 14 bases lying between them. This CDR3 has 14 residues. Germline V gene lookup returns CDR1 MNHNS and CDR2 SASEGT.

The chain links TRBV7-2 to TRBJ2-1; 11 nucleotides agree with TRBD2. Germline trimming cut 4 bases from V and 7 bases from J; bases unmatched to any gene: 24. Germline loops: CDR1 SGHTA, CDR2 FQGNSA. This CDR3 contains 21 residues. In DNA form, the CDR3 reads TGTGCCAGCAGCTACACCCGACCGGGACTAGCGGAAAGGACACGAGGGAATGAGCAGTTCTTC. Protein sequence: CASSYTRPGLAERTRGNEQFF.

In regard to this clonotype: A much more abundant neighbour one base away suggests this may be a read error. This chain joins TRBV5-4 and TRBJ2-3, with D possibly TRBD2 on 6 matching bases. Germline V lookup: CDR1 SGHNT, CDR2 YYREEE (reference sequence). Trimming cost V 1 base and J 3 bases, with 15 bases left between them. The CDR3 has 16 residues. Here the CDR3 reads CASSLKGRGRTDTQYF. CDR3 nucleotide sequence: TGTGCCAGCAGCTTGAAAGGGCGGGGCAGAACAGATACGCAGTATTTT.

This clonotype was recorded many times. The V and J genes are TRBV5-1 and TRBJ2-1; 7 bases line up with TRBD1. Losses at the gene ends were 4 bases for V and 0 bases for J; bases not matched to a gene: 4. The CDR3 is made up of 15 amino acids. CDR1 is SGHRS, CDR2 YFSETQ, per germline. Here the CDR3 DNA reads TGCGCCAGCAGCCTCGGACAGGACTCCTACAATGAGCAGTTCTTC. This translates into CASSLGQDSYNEQFF.

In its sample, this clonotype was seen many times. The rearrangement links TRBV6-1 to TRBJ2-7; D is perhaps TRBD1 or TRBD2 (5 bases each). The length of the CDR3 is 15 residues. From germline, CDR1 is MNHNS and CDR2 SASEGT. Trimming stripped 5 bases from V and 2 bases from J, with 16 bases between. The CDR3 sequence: CASSTGSGRAYEQYF. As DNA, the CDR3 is TGTGCCAGCAGTACCGGGTCGGGGCGTGCCTACGAGCAGTACTTC.

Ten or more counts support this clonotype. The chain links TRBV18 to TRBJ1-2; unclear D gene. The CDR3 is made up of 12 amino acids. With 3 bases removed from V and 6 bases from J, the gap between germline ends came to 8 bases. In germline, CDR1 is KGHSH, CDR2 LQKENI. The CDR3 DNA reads TGTGCCAGCTCACCGCGTCGGGATGGCTACACCTTC. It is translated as CASSPRRDGYTF.